What follows are 18 T cell receptor beta chains derived from one specimen sequenced in a study of blood T cell repertoires in COVID-19. Profiling relied on immunoSEQ multiplex PCR, and the TCRdb table lists in-frame clones only, not all of them. This sample has a few hundred thousand clones, with roughly 88% found just once. Sequenced input: PBMCs or T cells enriched from blood (not recorded which). These receptors were collected from a woman aged 25-40 years who had recovered from COVID-19.

This sequence joins TRBV10-3 and TRBJ1-2; D uncertain. Trimming cost V 8 bases and J 8 bases, with 12 bases left between them. The germline V gene has CDR1 ENHRY and CDR2 SYGVKD. The CDR3 consists of 11 residues. The CDR3 loop is CAIAGLEGYTF. CDR3 DNA sequence: TGTGCCATCGCTGGGCTCGAAGGCTACACCTTC.

The V call is TRBV27, the J call TRBJ1-5; 8 bases align to TRBD1. The CDR3 totals 19 residues. V gave up 3 bases and J gave up 2 bases; unmatched junction bases: 15. Germline loops: CDR1 MNHEY, CDR2 SMNVEV (reference sequence). CDR3 DNA: TGTGCCAGCAGTTTTTTGGACAGGGTGGTAAGCGGGGGCAATCAGCCCCAGCATTTT. Translated: CASSFLDRVVSGGNQPQHF.

CDR3 sequence reads: CASSLTGDGYTF. CDR3 sequence (DNA): TGTGCCAGCAGCTTGACAGGGGATGGCTACACCTTC. This sequence joins TRBV11-3 and TRBJ1-2, with 8 bases that match TRBD1. CDR3 length: 12 amino acids. CDR1 SGHNT and CDR2 YENEEA come from the germline V gene. The V gene end was trimmed by 3 bases and the J gene end by 6 bases; junction bases not matched to a gene: 0.

The CDR3 DNA follows: TGTGCCAGCCAGGGGACAGAGGGCTACAATGAGCAGTTCTTC. The encoded protein is CASQGTEGYNEQFF. The genes are TRBV2 and TRBJ2-1; 7 bases map to TRBD1. This CDR3 has 14 amino acids. Per germline, CDR1 SNHLY and CDR2 FYNNEI. With 8 bases clipped from V and 3 bases from J, the junction kept 7 bases outside the gene matches.

The V gene is TRBV7-3, the J gene TRBJ2-7, with TRBD2 matching over 14 bases. The germline gives CDR1 SGHTA, CDR2 FQGTGA. With 4 bases clipped from V and 6 bases from J, the junction kept 2 bases outside the gene matches. The CDR3 length is 14 residues. CDR3 sequence (DNA): TGTGCCAGCAGCTCCGGGACTAGCGGGAGCGAGCAGTACTTC. Residues: CASSSGTSGSEQYF.

V gene TRBV3-1 (or the pseudogene TRBV3-2) combines with J gene TRBJ1-3; D is undetermined. The CDR3 has 13 residues. Per the germline V gene, CDR1 is LGHDT and CDR2 is YNNKEL (reference sequence). With 5 bases removed from V and 0 bases from J, the gap between germline ends came to 5 bases. In nucleotides, the CDR3 is TGTGCCAGCAGCTCCCTCTCTGGAAACACCATATATTTT. It yields the protein CASSSLSGNTIYF.

The rearrangement uses TRBV7-9 and TRBJ2-7; tentative D call: TRBD1 (5 bases). Germline V lookup: CDR1 SEHNR, CDR2 FQNEAQ (reference sequence). Trimming pared 1 base from V and 3 bases from J, leaving 13 bases between. CDR3 size: 15 residues. The CDR3 region has the DNA TGTGCCAGCAGCTTAGGCACAGGTGCCTTCTACGAGCAGTACTTC. Protein sequence: CASSLGTGAFYEQYF.

The V gene is TRBV28, the J gene TRBJ2-7; 10 bases match TRBD1. Looked up from germline, CDR1 is MDHEN and CDR2 is SYDVKM. This CDR3 region has 15 residues. With 6 bases clipped from V and 4 bases from J, the junction kept 9 bases outside the gene matches. CDR3 sequence: CASSTGGTGVYEQYF. DNA of the CDR3: TGTGCCAGCAGCACGGGGGGGACAGGGGTGTACGAGCAGTACTTC.

This rearrangement joins TRBV11-3 to TRBJ2-1; 7 bases line up with TRBD2. With V trimmed by 0 bases and J by 2 bases, 4 bases remained unmatched. Germline CDR1 SGHNT, CDR2 YENEEA. The CDR3 contains 16 residues. The CDR3 nucleotides read TGTGCCAGCAGCTTAGATGGGGGGAGGGCCTACAATGAGCAGTTCTTC. Protein: CASSLDGGRAYNEQFF.

This clone was recorded once. Other DNA sequences in the sample encode the same CDR3. This CDR3 is CASRSTGNQPQHF. CDR3 sequence (DNA): TGTGCCAGCAGATCGACAGGGAATCAGCCCCAGCATTTT. The genes are TRBV2 and TRBJ1-5; 7 nucleotides line up with TRBD1. Unmatched junction bases numbered 3, after V lost 6 bases and J lost 4 bases. This CDR3 contains 13 residues. Germline V gene lookup returns CDR1 SNHLY and CDR2 FYNNEI.

V is TRBV29-1 and J is TRBJ1-2; 8 bases agree with TRBD1. V trimming: 5 bases; J trimming: 6 bases; junction bases outside the gene matches: 8. The CDR3 has 13 amino acids. Germline lookup yields CDR1 SQVTM and CDR2 ANQGSEA. This chain's CDR3 is CSVSRQGINGYTF. CDR3 coding DNA: TGCAGCGTTTCCCGACAGGGGATCAATGGCTACACCTTC.

This chain connects TRBV2 to TRBJ2-7; 12 bases align to TRBD2. The junction had 12 bases not matched to a gene; V was cut back by 4 bases and J by 11 bases. The length of the CDR3 is 15 residues. Per germline, CDR1 SNHLY and CDR2 FYNNEI. CDR3 DNA: TGTGCCAGCAGTGCCCCTCTAGCGGGAGGGCCAAAGAAGTACTTC. Encoded protein: CASSAPLAGGPKKYF.

This rearrangement joins TRBV28 to TRBJ1-2; the match to TRBD1 covers 9 bases. With 4 bases clipped from V and 5 bases from J, the junction kept 8 bases outside the gene matches. Germline loops: CDR1 MDHEN, CDR2 SYDVKM. This CDR3 contains 15 residues. This CDR3 reads CASSSTGGWWYGYTF. For the CDR3, the DNA is TGTGCCAGCAGTTCCACAGGGGGCTGGTGGTATGGCTACACCTTC.

This clone is a singleton in its sample. This rearrangement joins TRBV7-9 to TRBJ1-2; D is unresolved. Deletions cut 3 bases from V and 3 bases from J, with 5 bases between. Germline values: CDR1 SEHNR, CDR2 FQNEAQ (reference sequence). There are 12 residues in the CDR3. CDR3 coding DNA: TGTGCCAGCAGCTTTAGATACTATGGCTACACCTTC. Its translation: CASSFRYYGYTF.

V and J are TRBV7-9 and TRBJ2-7; 8 bases are a match to TRBD1. V trimming: 7 bases; J trimming: 6 bases; junction bases outside the gene matches: 14. The CDR3 covers 15 residues. The germline gives CDR1 SEHNR, CDR2 FQNEAQ (reference sequence). DNA of the CDR3: TGTGCCAGCACCGCGCCGGGACAGGTCATCAGCGAGCAGTACTTC. Protein sequence: CASTAPGQVISEQYF.

This chain connects TRBV5-8 to TRBJ1-1, with D maybe TRBD1 (6 bases). Germline CDR1 and CDR2: SGHTS and YDEGEE. V shed 0 bases and J shed 4 bases, with 10 bases lying between them. CDR3 length equals 14 residues. In DNA, the CDR3 is TGTGCCAGCAGCTTGGCGCAGGGGACCACTGAAGCTTTCTTT. The encoded protein is CASSLAQGTTEAFF.

V gene TRBV9 combines with J gene TRBJ1-1; D call uncertain. The germline V gene has CDR1 SGDLS and CDR2 YYNGEE. The ends were cut back, 1 base at V and 6 bases at J, with 16 bases in the middle. The CDR3 spans 15 residues. The CDR3 sequence: CASSVTFTGIPEAFF. CDR3 sequence (DNA): TGTGCCAGCAGCGTAACATTCACGGGAATCCCTGAAGCTTTCTTT.

The gene calls are TRBV19 and TRBJ2-3; 10 bases align to TRBD2. The CDR3 is made up of 14 amino acids. V dropped 7 bases and J dropped 5; count of bases not matched to a gene: 6. From germline, CDR1 is LNHDA and CDR2 SQIVND (reference sequence). In DNA, the CDR3 is TGTGCCAGTAACAGCGGGGGGGCCGGAGATACGCAGTATTTT. Encoded protein: CASNSGGAGDTQYF.